The clone carrying this T cell receptor beta chain was detected only once. Antigen: not known. The germline V gene has CDR1 MDHEN and CDR2 SYDVKM. The CDR3 contains 13 residues. With 5 bases removed from V and 7 bases from J, the gap between germline ends came to 14 bases. Method: immunoSEQ multiplex PCR; TCRdb's copy keeps in-frame clones and lacks some. The sample holds 30,000 to 40,000 clones, roughly nine tenths seen once. This sample was taken from a study of a mutant IDH1 vaccine in newly diagnosed glioma. Study at large: Vaccines began 4-6 weeks after radiotherapy alone, or with temozolomide cycles.

Documented time point: week 47, end of study. The content of each vaccine dose was 300 ug of mutant IDH1 20-mer peptide, and topical imiquimod accompanied it. The material sequenced was PBMCs, taken from a glioma patient whose treatment included an IDH1 peptide vaccine. The source is a man in his forties with glioma. The rearrangement joins TRBV28 to TRBJ1-2; D might be TRBD1 (5 bases). The chain's CDR3 is CASSRMAGLGYTF. The CDR3 DNA reads TGTGCCAGCAGTAGGATGGCGGGACTTGGCTACACCTTC.